Described below is a single TCR beta chain sequence and its context. This entry is derived from a study of blood T cell repertoires in COVID-19. Study-level background: Samples of COVID-19 (acute and convalescent) were obtained from the United States, Italy and Spain. T cells, B-cell-depleted T cells, or PBMCs supplied cDNA or gDNA.

V gave up 4 bases and J gave up 0 bases, with 13 bases separating them. Germline CDR1 reads SGHRS; CDR2 reads YFSETQ. CDR3 length: 15 amino acids. In the original analysis: Reference gene primer amplification gave estimated nucleated cell counts. Data came from immunoSEQ multiplex PCR; TCRdb stores just in-frame clones and leaves some out. Clone size and V and J calls were adopted from that table, with D and trimming inferred from the DNA. Altogether about 130,000 clones are present, more than 80% being singletons, with the ten largest covering about 12%. The sequenced sample consisted of peripheral blood. This TCR derives from a woman aged 60-75 years with acute or convalescent COVID-19. The chain recombines TRBV5-1 with TRBJ1-1; weak D call: TRBD1 (6 bases). The CDR3 DNA follows: TGCGCCAGCAGCCAAACCAGGGGTATGAACACTGAAGCTTTCTTT. Translation: CASSQTRGMNTEAFF.